The sequence of this TCR beta chain was determined in a study of blood T cell repertoires in COVID-19. TCRdb's copy holds only in-frame clones and misses some; the assay was immunoSEQ multiplex PCR. The data hold hundreds of thousands of clones, with under 85% observed a single time. The CDR3 totals 15 residues. V trimming: 8 bases; J trimming: 3 bases; junction bases outside the gene matches: 7. Per the germline V gene, CDR1 is SNHLY and CDR2 is FYNNEI. The chain employs TRBV2 and TRBJ2-6; TRBD2 matches at 7 bases. This sequence was found in a woman between 35 and 50 years old with active or convalescent COVID-19. The sample comprised peripheral blood. The CDR3 DNA sequence: TGTGCCAGCTTAAGGGAGGGGTTTGGGGCCAACGTCCTGACTTTC. Amino acids: CASLREGFGANVLTF.